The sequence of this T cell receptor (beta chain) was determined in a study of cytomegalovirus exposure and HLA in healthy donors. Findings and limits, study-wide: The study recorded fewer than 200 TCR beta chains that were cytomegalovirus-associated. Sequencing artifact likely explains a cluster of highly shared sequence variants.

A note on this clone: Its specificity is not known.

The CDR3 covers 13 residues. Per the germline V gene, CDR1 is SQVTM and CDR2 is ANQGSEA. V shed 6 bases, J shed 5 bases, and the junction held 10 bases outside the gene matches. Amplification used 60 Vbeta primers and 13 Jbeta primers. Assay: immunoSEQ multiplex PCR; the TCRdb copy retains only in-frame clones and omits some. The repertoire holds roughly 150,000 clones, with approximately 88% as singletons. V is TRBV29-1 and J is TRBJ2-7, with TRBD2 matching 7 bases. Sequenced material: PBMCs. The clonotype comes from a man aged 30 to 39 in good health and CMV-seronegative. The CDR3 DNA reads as TGCAGCGTGGGGGGGGTAGGGGCGGACGAGCAGTACTTC. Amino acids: CSVGGVGADEQYF.